These 8 T cell receptor beta chains were sequenced from one sample in a study of blood T cell repertoires in COVID-19. Sequenced by immunoSEQ multiplex PCR; TCRdb stores in-frame clones only, minus some. Counted here are 250,000 or so clones, approximately 88% occurring once; the ten biggest clones make up 0.7% to 0.85%. Sequences were obtained from peripheral blood. Every receptor here comes from a woman in her 30s with acute or convalescent COVID-19.

This clone was detected only a few times. This sequence joins TRBV5-1 and TRBJ2-1; TRBD2 is a possible D gene (6 bases). The length of the CDR3 is 15 residues. Between the trimmed V and J ends, which lost 4 bases and 4 bases, there was a span of 15 bases. Germline V gene data show CDR1 as SGHRS and CDR2 as YFSETQ. CDR3 coding DNA: TGCGCCAGCAGCCCAGGAGGGGCGATATACAATGAGCAGTTCTTC. Its protein product is CASSPGGAIYNEQFF.

The chain links TRBV19 to TRBJ1-2, with TRBD1 matching over 9 bases. This CDR3 region has 12 residues. The V gene end was trimmed by 9 bases and the J gene end by 4 bases; junction bases not matched to a gene: 3. The germline gives CDR1 LNHDA, CDR2 SQIVND (reference sequence). Written as DNA, the CDR3 is TGTGCCAGCAGGGACAGGGCCTATGGCTACACCTTC. This encodes CASRDRAYGYTF. Based on the CDR3 plus reference TRBV19 and TRBJ1-2, the full variable domain is DGGITQSPKYLFRKEGQNVTLSCEQNLNHDAMYWYRQDPGQGLRLIYYSQIVNDFQKGDIAEGYSVSREKKESFPLTVTSAQKNPTAFYLCASRDRAYGYTFGSGTRLTVV.

This sequence joins TRBV24-1 and TRBJ2-1; possible D gene TRBD1, 7 bases. Germline V lookup: CDR1 KGHDR, CDR2 SFDVKD. The CDR3 spans 14 residues. V lost 6 bases to trimming and J lost 6 bases, with 14 bases between them. CDR3 region: CATSQGGTSNEQFF. For the CDR3, the DNA is TGTGCCACCAGTCAGGGGGGCACATCCAATGAGCAGTTCTTC.

This sequence joins TRBV12-5 and TRBJ1-1; unclear D gene. Per germline, CDR1 LGHNT and CDR2 FRNRAP. V was pared by 6 bases and J by 1 base, with 9 bases between. CDR3 size: 13 residues. The CDR3 reads CASGYRGNTEAFF. The CDR3 DNA is TGTGCTAGTGGGTATCGGGGGAACACTGAAGCTTTCTTT.

CDR3 in amino acids: CAWTVGGTNEKLFF. CDR3 sequence (DNA): TGTGCCTGGACTGTGGGGGGGACTAATGAAAAACTGTTTTTT. The V and J genes are TRBV30 and TRBJ1-4, with D maybe TRBD1 (5 bases). Germline CDR1 GTSNPN, CDR2 SVGIG (reference sequence). The CDR3 is made up of 14 amino acids. The V and J ends lost 4 bases and 2 bases respectively, with 11 bases between them.

The chain has TRBV7-3 and TRBJ2-3; a weak D match, TRBD1 (6 bases). Trimming took off 5 bases at V and 3 bases at J, with 9 bases between the two ends. The CDR3 totals 13 residues. Germline assignment: CDR1 SGHTA and CDR2 FQGTGA. CDR3 residues: CASSTTGTDTQYF. In DNA form, the CDR3 reads TGTGCCAGCAGCACGACAGGTACAGATACGCAGTATTTT.

The chain uses TRBV5-4 and TRBJ2-7; 9 nucleotides match TRBD1. CDR1 is SGHNT and CDR2 is YYREEE in the germline V gene (reference sequence). Trimming removed 3 bases from V and 4 bases from J; junction bases left unmatched: 5. This CDR3 is built from 14 residues. The CDR3: CASSSDRGSYEQYF. CDR3 in DNA: TGTGCCAGCAGCTCCGACAGGGGGTCGTACGAGCAGTACTTC. Together with reference TRBV5-4 and TRBJ2-7, the CDR3 gives the full variable domain: ETGVTQSPTHLIKTRGQQVTLRCSSQSGHNTVSWYQQALGQGPQFIFQYYREEENGRGNFPPRFSGLQFPNYSSELNVNALELDDSALYLCASSSDRGSYEQYFGPGTRLTVT.

V is TRBV19 and J is TRBJ2-2; 10 bases match TRBD2. This CDR3 contains 16 residues. J was trimmed by 1 base and V by 6 bases; bases with no gene match: 5. Per the germline V gene, CDR1 is LNHDA and CDR2 is SQIVND (reference sequence). The CDR3 reads CASSQLAGGNTGELFF. In DNA, the CDR3 is TGTGCCAGTAGCCAATTAGCGGGAGGGAACACCGGGGAGCTGTTTTTT.